This T cell receptor (beta chain) was documented in a study of blood T cell repertoires in COVID-19. Profiling relied on immunoSEQ multiplex PCR, and the TCRdb table lists in-frame clones only, not all of them. The table lists 300,000 to 350,000 clones, about 90% of them singletons. The CDR3 extends over 15 amino acids. V gave up 3 bases and J gave up 2 bases, with 14 bases separating them. In germline, CDR1 is SGDLS, CDR2 YYNGEE. This clonotype originated in a woman in her late teens or twenties who had recovered from COVID-19. The genes are TRBV9 and TRBJ1-1; D call uncertain. The material sequenced was peripheral blood. This CDR3 is CASSEAPRGNTEAFF. CDR3 coding DNA: TGTGCCAGCAGCGAGGCCCCAAGAGGTAACACTGAAGCTTTCTTT.